The source of this T cell receptor beta chain is a study of beta chain features in type 1 diabetes. General study results and limits: A potential PCR bias toward shorter templates would be equal in patient and control samples. In every one of the four CD4+ subsets, TCRB CDR3s were moderately but significantly shorter in Type 1 diabetes patients.

Expressed TCRB transcripts got sequenced, as all isolated RNA was reverse transcribed. Generated by immunoSEQ multiplex PCR, the TCRdb table keeps only in-frame clones and is missing some. The sample yields about 620,000 clones, roughly 16% seen once. Comments on this clone: Its antigen is unknown.

CDR3 length equals 15 residues. V lost 0 bases and J lost 1, with 9 bases in between. Germline CDR1 reads KGHSH; CDR2 reads LQKENI. The single heparinised draw taken from each donor contained roughly 100 mL of blood on average. Sorted populations were all over 95% pure. Sequencing input: naive CD4+ T cells from blood. This TCR came from a man between 18 and 29 years old in good health. This chain joins TRBV18 and TRBJ2-5; unclear D gene. The CDR3 sequence: CASSPPLRAQETQYF. The CDR3 region has the DNA TGTGCCAGCTCACCACCACTCCGGGCCCAAGAGACCCAGTACTTC.